A selection of T cell receptor beta chains follows, all from one sample in a study of cytomegalovirus exposure and HLA in healthy donors. Sequencing used immunoSEQ multiplex PCR; TCRdb keeps in-frame clones, though not all of them. This sample yields some 200,000 clones, of which about 13% are seen a single time; less than 8.5% belongs to the top ten. The sequencing input was PBMCs. All receptors derive from a man between 50 and 59 years old in good health and CMV-seropositive. Each CDR3 is given without its conserved first and last residue. Each record gives: J gene, CDR3 length, V gene, CDR3 protein.

TRBJ2-5	12	TRBV19	ASSGGLAEETQY
TRBJ2-5	13	TRBV4-1	ASSSGLAVQETQY
TRBJ2-1	15	TRBV9	ASSVGGVASGGLEQF
TRBJ2-3	12	TRBV6-5	ASSGLAGVGTQY
TRBJ2-2	14	TRBV19	ASSFLAGVFTGELF
TRBJ2-3	13	TRBV6-4	ASSDEARSTDTQY
TRBJ1-5	13	TRBV4-1	ASSQDNRRNQPQH
TRBJ1-2	12	TRBV10-2	ASSDSGGHYGYT
TRBJ2-3	13	TRBV30	AWSGNRGHLDTQY
TRBJ2-5	10	TRBV6-5	ASSNLRETQY
TRBJ2-7	11	TRBV7-9	ASSFSVSDEQY
TRBJ1-6	14	TRBV30	AWSFPRGFYNSPLH
TRBJ2-3	13	TRBV6-5	ASGVDTSRFDTQY
TRBJ2-7	11	TRBV11-2	ASSFDRAYEQY
TRBJ2-5	13	TRBV7-6	ASSPEGVGRETQY
TRBJ1-5	11	TRBV7-2	ASSLGDRQPQH
TRBJ1-1	11	TRBV27	ASSLSGMSEAF
TRBJ2-1	13	TRBV28	ASTAGQSSYNEQF
TRBJ1-1	13	TRBV5-1	ASSPPRQGGTEAF
TRBJ2-7	12	TRBV2	ASINTRDSYEQY
TRBJ2-1	10	TRBV7-9	ASSLDSNEQF
TRBJ2-5	11	TRBV25-1	ASSGLAEETQY
TRBJ2-5	10	TRBV19	ASSVRAGVQY
TRBJ1-3	16	TRBV4-1	ASSEGSQNGRWRNTIY
TRBJ2-5	12	TRBV5-1	ASSLARGGETQY
TRBJ2-5	15	TRBV9	ASSSSPRGAVGETQY
TRBJ2-3	12	TRBV6-6	ASGPGQNTDTQY
TRBJ1-1	20	TRBV23-1	ASSQSETGGVFMPRAGTEAF
TRBJ1-1	10	TRBV7-9	ASRAGNTEAF
TRBJ2-7	12	TRBV7-2	ASSVLGGTYEQY
TRBJ1-2	11	TRBV9	ASSVGDTYGYT
TRBJ1-2	12	TRBV7-2	ASSNRDRVSGYT
TRBJ1-4	14	TRBV2	ASSEAQGVSSEKLF
TRBJ2-1	12	TRBV28	ASSPPGSYNEQF
TRBJ2-5	12	TRBV7-8	ASTWGGGRETQY
TRBJ2-5	12	TRBV6-4	ASSDPERVKTQY
TRBJ1-5	10	TRBV5-1	ASSFDRGPQH
TRBJ2-2	11	TRBV5-6	ATGRGAAGELF
TRBJ2-5	13	TRBV21-1	ARPGLAGGLETQY
TRBJ2-2	15	TRBV5-4	ASSSRPGTVNTGELF
TRBJ1-6	12	TRBV7-9	ASSLSSYNSPLH
TRBJ2-7	12	TRBV27	ASSFLGQTYEQY
TRBJ1-3	14	TRBV11-3	ASSLWTGGSGNTIY
TRBJ2-2	12	TRBV5-4	ASSSGTNTGELF
TRBJ1-2	13	TRBV4-2	ASSQDGRDDYGYT
TRBJ2-3	16	TRBV7-2	ASSLVGPGGTNYPTQY
TRBJ2-4	12	TRBV30	AWSNRGLQNIQY
TRBJ1-6	16	TRBV11-3	ASSLGDRGIPYNSPLH
TRBJ2-1	12	TRBV5-8	ASSLGQRYNEQF
TRBJ1-6	15	TRBV5-5	ASSSWRWTGSDSPLH
TRBJ1-2	15	TRBV5-4	ASSLHLGTQMSNGYT
TRBJ1-3	12	TRBV10-3	AINPGQGGNTIY
TRBJ1-2	13	TRBV5-1	ASSFEAASPGGYT
TRBJ1-6	15	TRBV7-9	ACSSHERTGGSSPLN
TRBJ1-4	13	TRBV5-1	ASSLAGTGAEKLF
TRBJ2-6	13	TRBV9	ASSVGGNGANVLT
TRBJ1-5	11	TRBV6-5	ASSTDRGQPQH